This TCR beta chain was observed in a study of cytomegalovirus exposure and HLA in healthy donors. CDR1 and CDR2 from the germline V gene are SNHLY and FYNNEI. The CDR3 is 14 amino acids. The J segment lost 1 base and the V segment lost 2 bases, leaving 2 bases of the junction unmatched. Assay used: immunoSEQ multiplex PCR; TCRdb lists only in-frame clones, some missing. This table holds tens of thousands of clones, around 96% found once. Sequencing was carried out using PBMCs. The gene calls are TRBV2 and TRBJ2-7, with 7 bases lining up with TRBD2. This sequence originates from a man between 18 and 35 years old in good health and CMV-seronegative. CDR3 sequence (DNA): TGTGCCAGCAGTGAATGGCGGGGGTCCTACGAGCAGTACTTC. This encodes CASSEWRGSYEQYF.